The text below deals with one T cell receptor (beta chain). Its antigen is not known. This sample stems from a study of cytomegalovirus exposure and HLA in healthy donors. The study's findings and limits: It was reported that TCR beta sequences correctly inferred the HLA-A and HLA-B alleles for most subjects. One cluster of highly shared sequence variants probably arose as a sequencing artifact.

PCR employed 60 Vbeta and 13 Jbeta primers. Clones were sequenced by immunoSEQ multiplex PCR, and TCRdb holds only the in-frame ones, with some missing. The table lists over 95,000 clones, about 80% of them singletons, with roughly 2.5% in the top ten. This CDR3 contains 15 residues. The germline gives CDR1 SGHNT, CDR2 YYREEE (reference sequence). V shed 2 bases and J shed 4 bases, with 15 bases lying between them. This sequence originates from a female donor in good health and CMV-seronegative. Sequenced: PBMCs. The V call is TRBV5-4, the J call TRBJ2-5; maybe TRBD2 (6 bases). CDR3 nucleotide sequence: TGTGCCAGCAGCTTTGTTAATGCGGGGACAGAGACCCAGTACTTC. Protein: CASSFVNAGTETQYF.